This TCR beta chain was identified in a study of cytomegalovirus exposure and HLA in healthy donors (dated by TCRdb to the late 2010s). About the investigation overall: According to an earlier analysis of 550 to 750 of the donors, roughly 180 million T cells yielded approximately 120 million unique TCR beta sequences and approximately 300 Gb of sequence data. An early release that covered several hundred HLA-typed donors contained approximately 300 gigabases of sequencing data and 85 million to 100 million unique TCR sequences. Of the roughly 400 genotyped donors, around 81% fell in the genetic ancestry cluster associated with self-reported Caucasian donors. The aim of the study was to test whether cataloging public T cell receptors could identify signatures of past pathogen exposure. The T cell repertoires of under 700 subjects were profiled by immunosequencing and related to cytomegalovirus serostatus. Besides the first cohort of 550 to 750 subjects, a separate validation cohort made up of 120 different subjects was used. To predict cytomegalovirus infection status, the study brought together high-throughput TCR immunosequencing, statistical association of individual TCRs with disease status, and machine learning. A later analysis re-examined previously published TCR beta repertoires from more than 650 donors and added high-resolution HLA genotyping to investigate patterns of TCR occurrence. Rather than drawing on any new phenotypic data, the later analysis identified candidate immune exposures from TCR beta sequences and the way those sequences occurred across donors. In an earlier analysis of roughly 540 of the donors, high-throughput TCR beta sequencing was used to judge whether each TCR beta V gene segment behaved as functional or pseudogenic. Donor age, sex, ethnicity and CMV serostatus were compiled alongside the repertoire data. In a later genetic analysis, genome-wide SNP genotypes for about three fifths of the 666 donors were used, and that subset was treated as a discovery cohort. Every discovery cohort repertoire had been produced on one sequencing platform. HLA typing included class I and class II loci at four-digit resolution. Typing coverage varied by locus: about 620-630 donors for A, B, C, DRB1 and DQB1; roughly 500 for DQA1; around 570 for DPA1; approximately 490 for DPB1. Because of strong linkage in the cohort, five DR-DQ haplotypes were treated as single units for association and clustering. Across about 380 genotyped donors of the cohort, an average of roughly 230,000 unique TCR beta nucleotide sequences per donor were sequenced, and roughly a sixth of those sequences were non-productive.

The library was obtained by the immunoSEQ multiplex PCR assay. The multiplex PCR relied on a mix of 60 forward primers for TCR Vbeta segments and 13 reverse primers for TCR Jbeta segments. The CDR3 region of rearranged TCR beta genes was amplified from genomic DNA by a multiplex PCR assay. The Illumina HiSeq System was used to sequence the amplified TCR beta libraries as 87-base-pair reads. The original pipeline was this. A later analysis counted some 80 million unique TCR beta chains across the 700 or so repertoires, and some 11 million of these chains were shared by at least two donors. A nearest-neighbor algorithm error-corrected the raw reads and collapsed the reads into unique sequences, merging closely related sequences to remove PCR and sequencing errors. Alignment of CDR3 sequences to IMGT reference sequences was used to assign V, D and J gene segments. For a sequence to be retained, a match of at least six nucleotides was required to both a V gene segment and a J gene segment. A rearrangement was called productive if the CDR3 had no stop codons and remained in frame with V and J, and every other rearrangement was called non-productive. Following IMGT convention, CDR3 was defined as the stretch from the second conserved V-encoded cysteine to the conserved J-encoded phenylalanine. The earlier analysis of about 640 of the donors excluded any sequence lacking an unambiguous match to a single V gene segment. In an earlier analysis of some 590 of the donors, a V segment was called functional when productive rearrangements were above 56.7%, and segregating when the standard deviation between donors exceeded 5%. A statistical classification framework was developed to diagnose cytomegalovirus status using the catalog of TCR beta chain sequences. In a later analysis, TCR nucleotide sequences were compared against IMGT/GENE-DB human TR gene sequences so that V and J genes could be assigned. In a later analysis, CDR3 sequences and most-parsimonious VDJ recombination scenarios were assigned using the TCRdist pipeline. In a later analysis, each TCR beta chain was defined by its CDR3 amino acid sequence together with its V-gene family, and reads lacking a unique V-gene family were excluded. As a way to deal with suspected cross-contamination and a sequencing artifact, a later analysis dropped hundreds of nucleotide sequences that were highly shared and had low generation probability. In a later analysis, a clonal expansion index for each public chain was calculated from normalized within-repertoire ranks of inferred template counts. In a later analysis, generation probabilities were computed with a VDJ recombination model fitted to out-of-frame rearrangements, and the resulting probabilities were checked against IGoR. In a later analysis, hypergeometric tests were used to score TCR-TCR, TCR-HLA and TCR-CMV co-occurrence, with a repertoire-size bias correction applied to TCR pairs. A later analysis estimated false discovery rates by permuting HLA or CMV assignments 20 times. In a later analysis, co-occurring TCRs were grouped using DBSCAN, with TCRdist sequence similarity added in when clustering inside HLA-allele-positive subsets. Co-occurrence clustering excluded repertoires with fewer than 30,000 or more than 120,000 public chains, plus five with anomalous nucleotide sharing. TCRdb limited this immuneACCESS table to in-frame rearrangements with V and J called. A share of clones is missing; checked studies link under half to unresolved V genes, and the rest is unexplained. From that table come the V and J calls and clone size; the DNA was used to work out D and trimming. The sample data list about 120,000 clones, and about 81% of these were observed just once. The ten largest clones take up 2.5% to 3.5% of the sample.

With regard to this clone: No cognate antigen has been identified for it. Per-base quality was not reported, and no clone a single base away is much larger than it.

Study-wide conclusions, independent of this receptor: In vitro tests confirmed that a few of the cytomegalovirus-associated TCR beta chains recognize cytomegalovirus antigens. At a false discovery rate of 0.05, a later analysis linked 15,000 to 20,000 TCR beta sequences to specific HLA alleles. A group of highly shared sequence variants was considered likely to be a technical artifact of the sequencing pipeline. An earlier analysis of approximately 540 of the donors showed that most TCR beta V segments appeared in productive rearrangements either about 90% or about 30% of the time, which broadly matched IMGT annotations. In a later analysis, HLA-associated TCR beta chains were found to be more clonally expanded and to have lower generation probabilities than equally common non-associated chains. The study gave a list of 150 to 200 TCR beta chains associated with cytomegalovirus. According to a later analysis, most CMV-associated TCR beta chains appeared to be HLA-restricted, and the HLA associations seemed to be driven largely by CMV exposure. Presence/absence analyses assumed roughly uniform sequencing depth across donors, an assumption that may not hold. When HLA alleles, especially DR and DQ, strongly co-occurred, attributing TCR associations to individual alleles was difficult. The cohort was sequenced for TCR beta chains only, and without alpha or paired-chain data the features that could be detected were limited. A further reported finding was that TCR beta sequences accurately predicted the HLA-A and HLA-B alleles for most subjects in the first cohort. Some IMGT-functional V segments, including TRBV6-2 and TRBV6-3, could not be told apart with the 87-base-pair reads, so those segments were excluded. For the cohort, immune exposure information was limited to CMV serostatus. V-gene and J-gene trimming of TCR beta chains was associated with a missense DCLRE1C variant in a later genetic analysis, and the association was replicated in an independent cohort. Linkage disequilibrium might explain the correlated functional status among segregating V segments, but an unknown experimental factor could not be excluded. HLA typing was unavailable for some donors at each locus, so association tests used only the typed subset. The authors suggested that the approach could potentially be generalized to other disease states and immunological phenotypes. Compared with the roughly 670-donor mean, donors in an Asian-associated ancestry cluster had fewer N-insertions in productive TCRs, according to a later genetic analysis. A later analysis reported that several top co-occurrence clusters appeared linked to parvovirus B19, influenza, CMV and Epstein-Barr virus. Most TCR sequences were observed very rarely across donors, whereas some public TCRs were present in many individuals. Cytomegalovirus status was reported to be diagnosed by the classifier with high specificity and sensitivity in both the original and validation cohorts. According to a later analysis, TCR association rates differed among HLA loci, with DRB1 alleles showing the most associated TCRs and HLA-C alleles showing the fewest. About 17 rarely observed V segments, including chromosome 9 orphons, were excluded from the earlier analysis of about 610 of the donors because counts were too low.

The cohort consisted of some 670 healthy bone marrow donors. All cohort members were sampled while nominally healthy, although unrecorded immune exposures were likely present. The donor was CMV seropositive and was included in the group of almost 300 seropositive cohort members. Every donor gave a peripheral blood sample, and the peripheral blood mononuclear cells from that sample were used for TCR beta sequencing. Genomic DNA was extracted from the blood cell samples with the Qiagen DNeasy Blood Extraction Kit. Looking up the germline V gene (reference sequence) yields CDR1 LNHDA and CDR2 SQIVND. The CDR3 starts with the cysteine, ends with the phenylalanine, and has 16 residues. Here the CDR3 DNA is all that survives: 48 bases in frame from base 1. V gives up 0 bases and J gives up 5 bases, and the segment between their germline ends measures 14 bases.

What was sequenced was PBMCs. This sequence originates from a woman aged 40 to 50 in good health and CMV-seropositive. This chain joins TRBV19 to TRBJ1-5; the D gene is perhaps TRBD1, from 6 matching bases. The DNA is TGTGCCAGTAGTATAGATGGGGGGGCCCAGTATCAGCCCCAGCATTTT. Translated, this is CASSIDGGAQYQPQHF. With the portions outside the CDR3 filled from the reference TRBV19 and TRBJ1-5 genes, the complete variable region becomes DGGITQSPKYLFRKEGQNVTLSCEQNLNHDAMYWYRQDPGQGLRLIYYSQIVNDFQKGDIAEGYSVSREKKESFPLTVTSAQKNPTAFYLCASSIDGGAQYQPQHFGDGTRLSIL.